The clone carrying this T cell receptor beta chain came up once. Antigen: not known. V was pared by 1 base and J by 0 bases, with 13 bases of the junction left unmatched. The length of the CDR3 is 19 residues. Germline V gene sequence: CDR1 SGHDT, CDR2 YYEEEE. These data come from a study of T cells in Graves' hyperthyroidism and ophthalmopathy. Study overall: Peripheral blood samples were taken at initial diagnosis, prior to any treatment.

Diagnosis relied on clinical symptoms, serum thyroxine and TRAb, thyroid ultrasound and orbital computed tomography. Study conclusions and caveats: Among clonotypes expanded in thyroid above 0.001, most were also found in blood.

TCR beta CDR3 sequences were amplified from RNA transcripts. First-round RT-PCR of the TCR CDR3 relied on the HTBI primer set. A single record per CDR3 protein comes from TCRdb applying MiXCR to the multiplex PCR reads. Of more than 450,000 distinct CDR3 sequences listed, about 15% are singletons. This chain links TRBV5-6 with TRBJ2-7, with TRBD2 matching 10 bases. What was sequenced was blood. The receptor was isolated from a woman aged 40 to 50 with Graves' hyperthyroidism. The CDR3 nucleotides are TGTGCCAGCAGCTTGAACGGACTATTAGCGGGAGGAATCTCCTACGAGCAGTACTTC. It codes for CASSLNGLLAGGISYEQYF.